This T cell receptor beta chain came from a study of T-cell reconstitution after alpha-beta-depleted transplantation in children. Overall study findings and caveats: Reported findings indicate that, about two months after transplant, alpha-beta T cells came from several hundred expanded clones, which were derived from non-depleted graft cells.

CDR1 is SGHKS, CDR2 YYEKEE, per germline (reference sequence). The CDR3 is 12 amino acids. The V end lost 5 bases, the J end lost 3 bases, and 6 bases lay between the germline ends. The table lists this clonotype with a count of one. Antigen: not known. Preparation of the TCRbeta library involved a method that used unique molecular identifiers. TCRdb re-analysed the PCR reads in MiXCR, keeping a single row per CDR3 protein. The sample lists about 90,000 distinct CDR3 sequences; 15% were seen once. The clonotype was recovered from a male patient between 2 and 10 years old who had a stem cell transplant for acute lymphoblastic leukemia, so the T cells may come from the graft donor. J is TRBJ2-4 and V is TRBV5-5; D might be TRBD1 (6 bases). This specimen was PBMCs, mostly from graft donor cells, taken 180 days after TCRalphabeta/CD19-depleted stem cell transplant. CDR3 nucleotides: TGTGCCAGCAGAGGGGGCAAAAACATTCAGTACTTC. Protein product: CASRGGKNIQYF.